This T cell receptor (beta chain) appears in the sequencing data of a study of technical replicates of blood from several donors (dated by TCRdb to about 2017). As to this clone: Its specific antigen is unknown. Base qualities are not recorded, but no much larger clone differs from it by a single base.

The method behind the library was the immunoSEQ multiplex PCR assay. In its TCRdb copy, this immuneACCESS table keeps in-frame sequences only and misses some clones. Where compared with another copy, unresolved V genes explain less than half of these, and the others have no known cause. Here the sample has 70,000 to 95,000 clones; 85% to 95% occur a single time. 0.2% to 0.3% of the sample comes from the top ten. The germline V gene (reference sequence) sets CDR1 to GTSNPN and CDR2 to SVGIG. The CDR3 numbers 14 residues from cysteine through phenylalanine. The CDR3 DNA has 42 bases and is translated from base 1. V is shortened by 0 bases, J by 7 bases, and the region joining them spans 12 bases.

The sequencing input was T cells isolated from PBMCs. This TCR came from a human donor in good health. The chain employs TRBV30 and TRBJ2-2, and perhaps TRBD1 as D gene, on 5 matching bases. The CDR3 is CAWSVVRVVGELFF. DNA sequence: TGTGCCTGGAGTGTAGTCAGGGTGGTCGGGGAGCTGTTTTTT.